The 24 T cell receptor beta chains below all came from one sample that was sequenced in a study of CD8 T cells in ankylosing spondylitis. TCRdb recomputed calls from the 5' RACE reads with MiXCR, one row per CDR3 protein. Of tens of thousands of distinct CDR3 sequences in the sample, over 7% were seen once. Sequenced input: blood. The source is a male donor with ankylosing spondylitis or in good health (not recorded which).

J is TRBJ2-5 and V is TRBV28, with TRBD2 matching 8 bases. V lost 0 bases, J lost 4 bases, and 7 bases stayed unmatched. CDR3 length equals 16 residues. The germline V gene has CDR1 MDHEN and CDR2 SYDVKM. CDR3 sequence (DNA): TGTGCCAGCAGTTTATGGGGGACTAGAAACCGAGAGACCCAGTACTTC. As protein: CASSLWGTRNRETQYF.

This clonotype came up a few times. The V and J genes are TRBV20-1 and TRBJ2-7; 10 nucleotides align to TRBD2. J lost 5 bases, V lost 0 bases, and 4 bases had no gene match. This CDR3 is 14 amino acids long. Germline values: CDR1 DFQATT, CDR2 SNEGSKA (reference sequence). The CDR3 region is CSARDWLAGDEQYF. CDR3 DNA: TGCAGTGCTAGAGATTGGCTAGCGGGAGACGAGCAGTACTTC.

This clonotype turned up a few times. This chain connects TRBV9 to TRBJ2-1; 7 nucleotides match TRBD2. After removal of 0 bases from V and 3 bases from J, the junction contained 3 bases not matched to a gene. Germline-derived CDR1 and CDR2 are SGDLS and YYNGEE. The CDR3 has 15 residues. The CDR3 here is CASSVAAGVYNEQFF. The CDR3 DNA sequence: TGTGCCAGCAGCGTAGCGGCGGGAGTCTACAATGAGCAGTTCTTC.

The V gene is TRBV20-1, the J gene TRBJ1-1, with D possibly being TRBD1 (5 bases). Germline CDR1 and CDR2: DFQATT and SNEGSKA (reference sequence). The CDR3 length is 15 residues. V lost 2 bases, J lost 2 bases, and 15 bases lay in between. Here the CDR3 reads CSARSPRDGNTEAFF. The CDR3 DNA reads as TGCAGTGCTAGATCCCCTCGGGACGGAAACACTGAAGCTTTCTTT.

The table lists this clonotype with a few counts. J is TRBJ1-4 and V is TRBV6-5; TRBD1 aligns across 7 bases. The CDR3 totals 15 residues. Germline V CDR1 and CDR2: MNHEY, SVGAGI. The trim removed 2 bases at V and 5 bases at J, leaving 5 bases unmatched. The CDR3 region is CASSYQGQLNEKLFF. CDR3 coding DNA: TGTGCCAGCAGTTACCAGGGACAGTTAAATGAAAAACTGTTTTTT.

This clonotype was picked up many times. V usage is TRBV12-3 or TRBV12-4 and J usage is TRBJ2-1, with TRBD1 as a possible D gene (6 bases). Trimming pared 2 bases from V and 6 bases from J, leaving 8 bases between. This CDR3 contains 13 residues. CDR3 DNA sequence: TGTGCCAGCAGTTTACGAGGGGGCAATGAGCAGTTCTTC. Translation: CASSLRGGNEQFF.

This clonotype was counted only a few times. The junction departs from germline at one end; a sequencing error may be responsible. J is TRBJ1-5 and V is TRBV24-1; D ambiguous. The CDR3 contains 12 residues. Germline assignment: CDR1 KGHDR and CDR2 SFDVKD. The DNA of the CDR3 is TGTGCCACCAGTGACGGGTATCAGTCCCAGCATTTT. Protein sequence: CATSDGYQSQHF.

This chain connects TRBV20-1 to TRBJ1-1; D remains ambiguous. The CDR3 has 12 residues. The germline gives CDR1 DFQATT, CDR2 SNEGSKA (reference sequence). Trimming removed 2 bases at V and 12 bases at J, with 16 bases between. CDR3 loop: CSARYERGRTFF. DNA of the CDR3: TGCAGTGCTAGATATGAGCGGGGTAGAACTTTCTTT.

By sample fraction, this clonotype is medium-sized (0.01 to 0.1%). This chain links TRBV12-3 or TRBV12-4 with TRBJ2-2; tentatively, D is TRBD2 (6 bases). V was cut by 5 bases and J by 4 bases, with 17 bases left in between. This CDR3 is built from 16 residues. The CDR3 DNA is TGTGCCAGCAGTCGCCAGTCCCCGCGGGGCACCGGGGAGCTGTTTTTT. It translates to CASSRQSPRGTGELFF.

This clonotype was seen at least ten times. The chain recombines TRBV29-1 with TRBJ1-1, with D uncertain. Germline V gene sequence: CDR1 SQVTM, CDR2 ANQGSEA. With 7 bases removed from V and 0 bases from J, the gap between germline ends came to 15 bases. The CDR3 loop spans 14 amino acids. Written as DNA, the CDR3 is TGCAGCGGTCATTTTGGCGACTTGAACACTGAAGCTTTCTTT. Translated: CSGHFGDLNTEAFF.

This clonotype showed up just a few times. This sequence joins TRBV11-2 and TRBJ2-4; D is unclear. This CDR3 spans 16 amino acids. Between the trimmed V and J ends, which lost 0 bases and 1 base, there was a span of 10 bases. Germline-derived CDR1 and CDR2 are SGHAT and FQNNGV. The CDR3 bases are TGTGCCAGCAGCTTAGATGTCGCCTTGGCCAAAAACATTCAGTACTTC. It yields the protein CASSLDVALAKNIQYF. The full variable domain, completed using reference TRBV11-2 and TRBJ2-4, is EAGVAQSPRYKIIEKRQSVAFWCNPISGHATLYWYQQILGQGPKLLIQFQNNGVVDDSQLPKDRFSAERLKGVDSTLKIQPAKLEDSAVYLCASSLDVALAKNIQYFGAGTRLSVL.

This clonotype was found a few times. The chain uses TRBV12-3 or TRBV12-4 and TRBJ2-2; the match to TRBD1 covers 7 bases. Losses at the gene ends were 5 bases for V and 6 bases for J; bases not matched to a gene: 9. The CDR3 length is 15 residues. CDR3 protein: CASSLRQGDAGELFF. DNA for the CDR3: TGTGCCAGCAGTCTCCGACAGGGAGATGCCGGGGAGCTGTTTTTT.

This clonotype was counted between two and nine times. The chain employs TRBV20-1 and TRBJ2-2, with D maybe TRBD1 (5 bases). Germline V gene lookup returns CDR1 DFQATT and CDR2 SNEGSKA (reference sequence). The CDR3 extends over 13 amino acids. V lost 3 bases and J lost 3, with 8 bases in between. CDR3 protein: CSASPGYTGELFF. CDR3 sequence (DNA): TGCAGTGCTAGTCCAGGGTACACCGGGGAGCTGTTTTTT.

This clonotype was seen at least ten times. The chain employs TRBV28 and TRBJ2-7; possibly TRBD2 for D (6 bases). Per the germline V gene, CDR1 is MDHEN and CDR2 is SYDVKM. The V end was cut by 6 bases, the J end by 4 bases, with 19 bases between. The CDR3 is 15 residues long. The CDR3 region is CASSLGGAFRYEQYV. The CDR3 coding sequence is TGTGCCAGCAGCTTGGGCGGGGCCTTCCGTTACGAGCAGTACGTC.

The chain uses TRBV24-1 and TRBJ2-1; 12 bases agree with TRBD2. The CDR3 is 16 amino acids. Germline CDR1 is KGHDR and CDR2 is SFDVKD. Unmatched junction bases numbered 11, after V lost 7 bases and J lost 8 bases. The CDR3 region is CATRPGTSGWVDEQFF. The CDR3 DNA sequence: TGTGCCACCAGGCCCGGGACTAGCGGGTGGGTAGATGAGCAGTTCTTC.

This clonotype was seen just once. This chain uses TRBV2 with TRBJ1-5, with a weak D call TRBD1 (5 bases). CDR3 length equals 12 residues. CDR1 is SNHLY, CDR2 FYNNEI, per germline. The germline V and J ends were trimmed by 3 bases and 9 bases, with 9 bases remaining between them. DNA of the CDR3: TGTGCCAGCAGTGACAACAGGAGGCCCCAGCATTTT. It translates to CASSDNRRPQHF.

This clonotype was counted only a few times. J is TRBJ2-3 and V is TRBV28, with 7 nucleotides matching TRBD2. Germline V gene data show CDR1 as MDHEN and CDR2 as SYDVKM. The CDR3 loop spans 14 amino acids. V shed 5 bases, J shed 2 bases, and the junction held 4 bases outside the gene matches. The CDR3 DNA reads TGTGCCAGCAGTAAGGCGGGAGACACAGATACGCAGTATTTT. The encoded protein is CASSKAGDTDTQYF.

A few counts support this clonotype. V gene TRBV20-1 combines with J gene TRBJ2-5, with TRBD2 as a possible D gene (6 bases). Germline CDR1 reads DFQATT; CDR2 reads SNEGSKA (reference sequence). The CDR3 runs 16 residues. The V end lost 3 bases, the J end lost 4 bases, and 21 bases lay between the germline ends. The CDR3 DNA is TGCAGTGCTAGCGGGGGAGCAGGAGGTGTACTAGAGACCCAGTACTTC. This encodes CSASGGAGGVLETQYF.

A few counts support this clonotype. The gene calls are TRBV20-1 and TRBJ2-1, with D possibly TRBD1 on 7 matching bases. The V gene's germline CDR1 is DFQATT and CDR2 SNEGSKA (reference sequence). The V end was cut by 4 bases, the J end by 3 bases, with 13 bases between. The CDR3 totals 14 residues. In nucleotides, the CDR3 is TGCAGTGCTACTCGGGGGACAGACTACAATGAGCAGTTCTTC. Protein: CSATRGTDYNEQFF.

This clonotype is a singleton in its sample. This chain links TRBV18 with TRBJ2-1; 9 bases match TRBD2. Germline assignment: CDR1 KGHSH and CDR2 LQKENI. The CDR3 is 15 residues long. The J segment lost 6 bases and the V segment lost 0 bases, leaving 3 bases of the junction unmatched. This chain's CDR3 is CASSPPARGGNEQFF. The CDR3 DNA is TGTGCCAGCTCACCACCGGCGCGGGGGGGCAATGAGCAGTTCTTC. The full variable domain, rest sourced from reference TRBV18 and TRBJ2-1, is NAGVMQNPRHLVRRRGQEARLRCSPMKGHSHVYWYRQLPEEGLKFMVYLQKENIIDESGMPKERFSAEFPKEGPSILRIQQVVRGDSAAYFCASSPPARGGNEQFFGPGTRLTVL.

Only a few counts were recorded for this clonotype. CDR3 residues: CASSSPGQYNEQFF. The CDR3 DNA is TGTGCCAGCAGTTCCCCGGGACAGTACAATGAGCAGTTCTTC. This chain links TRBV28 with TRBJ2-1, with 7 bases that match TRBD1. The V and J ends lost 4 bases and 4 bases, in that order; junction bases with no gene match: 4. The CDR3 spans 14 residues. Per germline, CDR1 MDHEN and CDR2 SYDVKM. Supplemented by reference TRBV28 and TRBJ2-1, the full variable domain reads DVKVTQSSRYLVKRTGEKVFLECVQDMDHENMFWYRQDPGLGLRLIYFSYDVKMKEKGDIPEGYSVSREKKERFSLILESASTNQTSMYLCASSSPGQYNEQFFGPGTRLTVL.

The chain joins TRBV6-2 or TRBV6-3 to TRBJ2-7, with D perhaps matching TRBD1 or TRBD2 (5 bases each). The germline V and J ends were trimmed by 5 bases and 6 bases, with 20 bases remaining between them. Germline V CDR1 and CDR2: MNHEY, SVGEGT. The CDR3 is 15 residues long. CDR3 sequence: CASSRGVGPTAEQYV. The CDR3 DNA follows: TGTGCCAGCAGTAGAGGGGTCGGGCCCACGGCCGAGCAGTACGTC.

The chain is built from TRBV10-3 and TRBJ2-2; D unclear. Trimming stripped 11 bases from V and 0 bases from J, with 7 bases between. Germline V gives CDR1 ENHRY, CDR2 SYGVKD. The CDR3 runs 12 residues. The CDR3 sequence is CAAGPNTGELFF. The CDR3 nucleotides are TGTGCCGCCGGACCGAACACCGGGGAGCTGTTTTTT.

This clonotype was observed many times. The rearrangement uses TRBV29-1 and TRBJ1-1; D is unclear. The V end lost 4 bases, the J end lost 0 bases, and 9 bases lay between the germline ends. The germline V gene has CDR1 SQVTM and CDR2 ANQGSEA. The CDR3 sequence is 13 residues long. For the CDR3, the DNA is TGCAGCGTTGCCCGGGATTTGAACACTGAAGCTTTCTTT. Encoded protein: CSVARDLNTEAFF.